This TCR beta chain was captured in a study of CD8+ T cells in alopecia areata. On the study more broadly: Treatment of the treated patients consisted of oral tofacitinib, 5 to 10 mg twice daily. Findings and caveats of the study: Scalp samples also yield sequences from resident alphabeta T cells of normal skin.

Both peripheral blood and punch biopsies of lesional scalp skin were obtained from patients who had alopecia areata. RNA, once extracted, was reverse transcribed into cDNA for use as the sequencing template. TCRdb's table, derived via immunoSEQ multiplex PCR, lists solely in-frame clones and lacks some. The table shows 100,000 to 150,000 clones, with 50% to 60% occurring only once. On this clone: The target antigen is unknown.

This specimen consisted of CD4+ T cells sorted from blood, obtained at week 0. This clonotype originated in a human donor with alopecia areata.

CDR3 residues: CASSPVARGLAGTDTQYF. As DNA, the CDR3 is TGTGCCAGCAGCCCCGTCGCGAGGGGACTAGCAGGCACAGATACGCAGTATTTT. The V gene is TRBV7-2, the J gene TRBJ2-3; 9 bases align to TRBD2. This CDR3 is 18 amino acids long. Germline V gene sequence: CDR1 SGHTA, CDR2 FQGNSA. The V and J ends lost 5 bases and 1 base, in that order; junction bases with no gene match: 13.